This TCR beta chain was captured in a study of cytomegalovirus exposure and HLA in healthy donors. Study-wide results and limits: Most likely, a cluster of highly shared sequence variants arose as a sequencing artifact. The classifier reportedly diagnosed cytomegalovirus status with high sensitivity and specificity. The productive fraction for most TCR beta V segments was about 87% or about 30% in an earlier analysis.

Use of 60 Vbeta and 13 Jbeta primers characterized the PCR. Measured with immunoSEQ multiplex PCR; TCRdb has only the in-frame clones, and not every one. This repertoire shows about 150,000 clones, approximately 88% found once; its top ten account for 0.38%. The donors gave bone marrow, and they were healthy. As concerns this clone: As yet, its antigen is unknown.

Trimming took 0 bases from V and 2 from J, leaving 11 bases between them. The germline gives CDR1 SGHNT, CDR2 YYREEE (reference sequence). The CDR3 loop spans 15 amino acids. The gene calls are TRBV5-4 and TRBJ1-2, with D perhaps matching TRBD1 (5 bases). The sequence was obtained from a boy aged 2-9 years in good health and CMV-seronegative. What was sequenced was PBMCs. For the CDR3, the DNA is TGTGCCAGCAGCTTGGAGTGGGGCGCCAACTATGGCTACACCTTC. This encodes CASSLEWGANYGYTF.